The clone carrying this TCR beta chain turned up a few times. The antigen is not known. Combining a sample-barcoded 5' primer with a J-beta primer mix, a second PCR ran for roughly 6 to 12 cycles. TCRdb re-derived calls from the 5' RACE reads in MiXCR, one entry per CDR3 protein. The sample records hundreds of thousands of distinct CDR3 sequences, approximately 40% being singletons. This CDR3 comprises 15 residues. Trimming shortened V by 0 bases and J by 2 bases, and 12 bases separated the two germline ends. In germline, CDR1 is DFQATT, CDR2 SNEGSKA (reference sequence). This record comes from a study of blood T cells in healthy people across ages. Background on the study: T cells yielded about one barcoded beta molecule per two cells through template switching. Whole-study findings and limits: Considered underestimates were the diversity estimates obtained from one million T cells. Changes seen in expanded clonotypes were possibly confounded by donor CMV status left unknown. While age rose, TCR beta diversity per million T cells dropped in a roughly linear way.

V usage is TRBV20-1 and J usage is TRBJ2-3, with unresolved D. Sequencing input: blood. The sequence derives from a man at least 80 years old in good health. The CDR3, as DNA: TGCAGTGCTAGAGATCATGGCAGGCCCACAGATACGCAGTATTTT. Protein: CSARDHGRPTDTQYF.